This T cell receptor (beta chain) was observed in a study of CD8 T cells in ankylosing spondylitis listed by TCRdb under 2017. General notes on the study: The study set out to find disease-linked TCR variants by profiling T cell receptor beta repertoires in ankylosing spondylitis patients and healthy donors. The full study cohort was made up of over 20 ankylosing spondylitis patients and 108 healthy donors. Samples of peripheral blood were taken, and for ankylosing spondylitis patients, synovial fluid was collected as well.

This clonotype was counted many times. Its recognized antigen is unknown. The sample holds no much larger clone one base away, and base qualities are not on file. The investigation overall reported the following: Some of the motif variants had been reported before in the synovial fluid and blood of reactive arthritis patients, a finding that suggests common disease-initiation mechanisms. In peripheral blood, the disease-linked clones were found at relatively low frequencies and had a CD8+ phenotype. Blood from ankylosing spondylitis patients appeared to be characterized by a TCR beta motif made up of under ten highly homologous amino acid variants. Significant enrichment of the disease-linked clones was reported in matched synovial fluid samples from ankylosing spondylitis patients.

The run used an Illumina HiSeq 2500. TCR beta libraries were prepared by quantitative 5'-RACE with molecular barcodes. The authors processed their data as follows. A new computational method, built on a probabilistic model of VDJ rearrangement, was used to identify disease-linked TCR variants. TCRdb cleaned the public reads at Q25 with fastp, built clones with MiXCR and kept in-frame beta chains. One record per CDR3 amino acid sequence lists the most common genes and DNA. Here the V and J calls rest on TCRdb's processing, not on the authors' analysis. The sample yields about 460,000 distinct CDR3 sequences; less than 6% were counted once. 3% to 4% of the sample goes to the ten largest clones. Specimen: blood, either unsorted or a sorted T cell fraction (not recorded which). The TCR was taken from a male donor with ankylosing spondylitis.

The nucleotides read TGTGCCAGCAGTTACCGGGGACAGGGGAGCGGCTACACCTTC. Its protein product is CASSYRGQGSGYTF. The receptor chain draws on TRBV6-5 and TRBJ1-2, and TRBD1 matches 10 of the central bases. Sequences MNHEY (CDR1) and SVGAGI (CDR2) are obtained from the germline V gene. V is trimmed back by 2 bases and J by 8 bases, and the junction contains 5 bases that no gene match accounts for. Inclusive of the bounding cysteine and phenylalanine, the CDR3 is 14 residues long. The only DNA kept is the CDR3, 42 bases in frame from the first base.